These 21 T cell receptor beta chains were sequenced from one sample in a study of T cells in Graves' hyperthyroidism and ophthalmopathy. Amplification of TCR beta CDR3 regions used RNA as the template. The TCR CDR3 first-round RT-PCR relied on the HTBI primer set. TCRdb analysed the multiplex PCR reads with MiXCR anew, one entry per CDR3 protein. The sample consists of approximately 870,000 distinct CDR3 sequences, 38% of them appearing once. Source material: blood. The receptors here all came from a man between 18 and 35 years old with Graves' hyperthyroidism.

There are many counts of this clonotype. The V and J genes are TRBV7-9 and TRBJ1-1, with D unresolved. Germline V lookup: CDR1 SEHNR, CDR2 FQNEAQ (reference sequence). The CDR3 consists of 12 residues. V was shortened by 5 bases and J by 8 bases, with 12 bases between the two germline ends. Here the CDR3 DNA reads TGTGCCAGCAGCCCTCCCGGGTCCGAAGCTTTCTTT. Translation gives CASSPPGSEAFF.

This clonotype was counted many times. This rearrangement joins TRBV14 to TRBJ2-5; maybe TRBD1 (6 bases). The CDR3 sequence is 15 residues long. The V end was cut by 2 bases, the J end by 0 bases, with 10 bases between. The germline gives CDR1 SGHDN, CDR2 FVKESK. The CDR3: CASSQTAGDQETQYF. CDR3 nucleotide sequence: TGTGCCAGCAGCCAAACCGCAGGGGACCAAGAGACCCAGTACTTC.

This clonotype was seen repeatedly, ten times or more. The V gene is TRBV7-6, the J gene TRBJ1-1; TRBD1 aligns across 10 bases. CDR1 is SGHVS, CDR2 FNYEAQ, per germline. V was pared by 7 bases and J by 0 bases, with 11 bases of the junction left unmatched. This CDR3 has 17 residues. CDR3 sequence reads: CASTQGTGVGMNTEAFF. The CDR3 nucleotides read TGTGCCAGCACCCAAGGGACAGGGGTTGGGATGAACACTGAAGCTTTCTTT.

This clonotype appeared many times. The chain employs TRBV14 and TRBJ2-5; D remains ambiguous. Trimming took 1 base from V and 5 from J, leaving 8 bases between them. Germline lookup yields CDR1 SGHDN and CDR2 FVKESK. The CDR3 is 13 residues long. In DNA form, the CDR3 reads TGTGCCAGCAGCCAAGTTGGATGGGAGACCCAGTACTTC. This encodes CASSQVGWETQYF.

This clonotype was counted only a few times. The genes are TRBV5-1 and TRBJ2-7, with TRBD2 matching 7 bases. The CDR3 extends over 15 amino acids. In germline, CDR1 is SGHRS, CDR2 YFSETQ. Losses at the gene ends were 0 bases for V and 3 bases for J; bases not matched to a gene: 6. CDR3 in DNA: TGCGCCAGCAGCTTGGATCTAGCGGACCGCTACGAGCAGTACTTC. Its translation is CASSLDLADRYEQYF.

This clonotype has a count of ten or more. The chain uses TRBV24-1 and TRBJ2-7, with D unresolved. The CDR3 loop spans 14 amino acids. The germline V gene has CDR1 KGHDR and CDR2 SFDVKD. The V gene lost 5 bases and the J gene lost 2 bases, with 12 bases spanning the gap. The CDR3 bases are TGTGCCACCAGTGTTAGCCGAGCGCCCTACGAGCAGTACTTC. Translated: CATSVSRAPYEQYF.

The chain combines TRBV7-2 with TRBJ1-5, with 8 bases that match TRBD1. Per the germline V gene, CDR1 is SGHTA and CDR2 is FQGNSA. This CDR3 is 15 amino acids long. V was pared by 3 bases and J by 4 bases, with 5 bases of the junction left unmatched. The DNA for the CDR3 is TGTGCCAGCAGCTTCCCCGGGACAGGAAATCAGCCCCAGCATTTT. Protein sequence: CASSFPGTGNQPQHF.

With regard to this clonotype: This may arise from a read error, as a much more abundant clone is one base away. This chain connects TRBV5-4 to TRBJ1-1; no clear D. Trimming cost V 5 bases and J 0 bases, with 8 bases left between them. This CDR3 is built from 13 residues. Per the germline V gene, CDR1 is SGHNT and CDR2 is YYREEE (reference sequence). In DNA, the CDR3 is TGTGCCAGCAGGCTAGCCATGAACACTGAAGCTTTCTTT. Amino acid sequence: CASRLAMNTEAFF.

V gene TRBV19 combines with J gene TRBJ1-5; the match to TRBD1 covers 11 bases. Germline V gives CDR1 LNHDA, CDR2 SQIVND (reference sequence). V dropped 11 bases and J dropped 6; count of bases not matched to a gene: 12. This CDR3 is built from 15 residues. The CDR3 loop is CAWSFGQGAGQPQHF. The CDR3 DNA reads TGTGCCTGGAGTTTCGGACAGGGGGCTGGTCAGCCCCAGCATTTT.

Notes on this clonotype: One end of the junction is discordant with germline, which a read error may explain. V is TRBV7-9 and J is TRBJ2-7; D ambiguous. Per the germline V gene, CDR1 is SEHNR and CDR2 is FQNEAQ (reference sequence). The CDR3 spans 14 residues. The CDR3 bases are TGCGCCAGCAGCCAAGACGTAATACTCTACGAGCAGTACTTC. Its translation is CASSQDVILYEQYF.

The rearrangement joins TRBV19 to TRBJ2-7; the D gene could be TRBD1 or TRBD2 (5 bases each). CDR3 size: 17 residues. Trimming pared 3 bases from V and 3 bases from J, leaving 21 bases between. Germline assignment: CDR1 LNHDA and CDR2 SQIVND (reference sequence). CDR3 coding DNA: TGTGCCAGTAGTATCAATAGCGCCGGGGCAGGGAGCTACGAGCAGTACTTC. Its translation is CASSINSAGAGSYEQYF.

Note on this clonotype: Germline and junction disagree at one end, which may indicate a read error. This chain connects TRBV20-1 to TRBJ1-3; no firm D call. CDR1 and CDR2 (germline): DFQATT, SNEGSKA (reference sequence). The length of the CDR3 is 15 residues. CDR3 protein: CSARGGQTGGNTIYF. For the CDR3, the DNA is TGCAGTGCCAGAGGCGGGCAGACGGGAGGAAACACCATATATTTT.

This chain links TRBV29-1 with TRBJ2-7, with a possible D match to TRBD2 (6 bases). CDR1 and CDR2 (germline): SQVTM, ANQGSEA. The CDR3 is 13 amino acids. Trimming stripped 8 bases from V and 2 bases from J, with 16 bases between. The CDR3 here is CSLSDGRPYEQYF. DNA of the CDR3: TGCAGCTTATCCGACGGGAGACCCTACGAGCAGTACTTC.

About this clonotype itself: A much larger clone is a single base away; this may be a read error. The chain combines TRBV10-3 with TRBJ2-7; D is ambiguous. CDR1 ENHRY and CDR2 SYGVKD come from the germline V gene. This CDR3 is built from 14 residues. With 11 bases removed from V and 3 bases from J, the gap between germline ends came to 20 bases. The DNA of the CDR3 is TGTGCCCTCACGGACCCAGATTATGGCTACGAGCAGTACTTC. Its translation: CALTDPDYGYEQYF.

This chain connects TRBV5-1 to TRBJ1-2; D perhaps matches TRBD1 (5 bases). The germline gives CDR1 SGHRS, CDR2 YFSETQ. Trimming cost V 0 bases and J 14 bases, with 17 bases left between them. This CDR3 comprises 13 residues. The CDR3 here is CASSLERDGMRTF. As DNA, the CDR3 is TGCGCCAGCAGCTTGGAACGGGACGGCATGAGAACCTTC.

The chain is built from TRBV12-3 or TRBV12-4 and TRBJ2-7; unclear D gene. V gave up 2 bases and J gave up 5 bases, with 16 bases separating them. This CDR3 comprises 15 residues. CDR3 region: CASSLNGPLKDEQYF. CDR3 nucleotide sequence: TGTGCCAGCAGTTTAAACGGGCCCCTTAAGGACGAGCAGTACTTC.

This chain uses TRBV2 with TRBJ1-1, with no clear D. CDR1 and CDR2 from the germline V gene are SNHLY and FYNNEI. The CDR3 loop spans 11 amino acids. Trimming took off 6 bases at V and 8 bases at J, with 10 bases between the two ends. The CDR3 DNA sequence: TGTGCCAGCAGCTTTGACTGGGAAGCTTTCTTT. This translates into CASSFDWEAFF.

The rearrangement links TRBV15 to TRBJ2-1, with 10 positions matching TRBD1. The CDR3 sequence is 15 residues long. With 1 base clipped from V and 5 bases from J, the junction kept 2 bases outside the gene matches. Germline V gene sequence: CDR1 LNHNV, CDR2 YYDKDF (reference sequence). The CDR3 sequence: CATSRGQGAHNEQFF. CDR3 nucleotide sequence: TGTGCCACCAGCAGAGGACAGGGGGCCCACAATGAGCAGTTCTTC.

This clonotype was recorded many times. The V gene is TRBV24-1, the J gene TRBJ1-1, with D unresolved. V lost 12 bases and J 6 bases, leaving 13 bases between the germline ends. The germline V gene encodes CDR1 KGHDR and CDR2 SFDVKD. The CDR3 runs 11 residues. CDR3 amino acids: CAPQSKSEAFF. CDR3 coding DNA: TGTGCCCCCCAGAGCAAGTCTGAAGCTTTCTTT.

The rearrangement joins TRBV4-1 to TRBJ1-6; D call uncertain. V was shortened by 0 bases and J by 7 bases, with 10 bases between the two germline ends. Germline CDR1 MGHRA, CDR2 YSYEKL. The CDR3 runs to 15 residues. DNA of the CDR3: TGCGCCAGCAGCCAAGAGGGATCATGGAATTCACCCCTCCACTTT. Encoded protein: CASSQEGSWNSPLHF.

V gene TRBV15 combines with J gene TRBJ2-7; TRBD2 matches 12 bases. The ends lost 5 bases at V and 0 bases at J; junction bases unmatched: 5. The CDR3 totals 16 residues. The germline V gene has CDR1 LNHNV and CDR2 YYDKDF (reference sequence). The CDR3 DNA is TGTGCCACCAGCCCTAGCGGGAGGGCCAACTCCTACGAGCAGTACTTC. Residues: CATSPSGRANSYEQYF.